These 18 T cell receptor beta chains were sequenced from one sample in a study of T cells in Graves' hyperthyroidism and ophthalmopathy. RNA transcripts provided the source from which TCR beta CDR3 regions were amplified. HTBI primers drove first-round RT-PCR of the TCR CDR3. One entry per CDR3 protein results from TCRdb running MiXCR on the multiplex PCR reads. The table records about 620,000 distinct CDR3 sequences, 15% to 20% of them present only once. The material sequenced was blood. All receptors derive from a woman aged 30 to 39 with Graves' hyperthyroidism.

The V call is TRBV27, the J call TRBJ2-2, with 8 positions matching TRBD2. The V segment lost 10 bases and the J segment 1 base; nucleotides outside the gene matches: 5. Germline lookup yields CDR1 MNHEY and CDR2 SMNVEV (reference sequence). The CDR3 runs 14 residues. The CDR3 nucleotides read TGTGCCACCCGGGAGGGTCGGAACACCGGGGAGCTGTTTTTT. Translation gives CATREGRNTGELFF.

The rearrangement links TRBV10-3 to TRBJ1-1, with TRBD1 identical over 8 bases. Unmatched junction bases numbered 11, after V lost 6 bases and J lost 5 bases. Germline values: CDR1 ENHRY, CDR2 SYGVKD. The CDR3 runs 15 residues. CDR3 in amino acids: CAIRENRGAETEAFF. CDR3 bases: TGTGCCATCAGAGAAAACAGGGGGGCAGAGACTGAAGCTTTCTTT.

This clonotype was picked up many times. J is TRBJ1-5 and V is TRBV20-1; no definite D call. The V end lost 7 bases, the J end lost 3 bases, and 13 bases lay between the germline ends. Germline V gene data show CDR1 as DFQATT and CDR2 as SNEGSKA (reference sequence). The CDR3 covers 13 residues. The CDR3, as DNA: TGCAGTGTTATGGAACCGAACAATCAGCCCCAGCATTTT. Translated, it gives CSVMEPNNQPQHF.

There are a few counts of this clonotype. This chain links TRBV27 with TRBJ2-3; D possibly uses TRBD1 or TRBD2 (5 bases each). Germline-derived CDR1 and CDR2 are MNHEY and SMNVEV (reference sequence). This CDR3 contains 16 residues. V was cut by 0 bases and J by 6 bases, with 16 bases left in between. Written as DNA, the CDR3 is TGTGCCAGCAGTTTATCAGTGGGGACCCACACGGATACGCAGTATTTT. This translates into CASSLSVGTHTDTQYF.

This clonotype was recorded a few times. This chain joins TRBV7-2 and TRBJ2-1; D possibly corresponds to TRBD2 (6 bases). The germline V gene has CDR1 SGHTA and CDR2 FQGNSA. The CDR3 consists of 13 residues. With 9 bases removed from V and 15 bases from J, the gap between germline ends came to 24 bases. The DNA for the CDR3 is TGTGCCAGTGCCTTTGGGGGGAATGAGTTTCTGTTCTTC. The encoded protein is CASAFGGNEFLFF.

This clonotype was detected ten times or more. The chain combines TRBV27 with TRBJ2-4, with 9 bases fitting TRBD1. V was pared by 4 bases and J by 9 bases, with 4 bases of the junction left unmatched. Germline V CDR1 and CDR2: MNHEY, SMNVEV (reference sequence). The CDR3 runs 13 residues. CDR3 bases: TGTGCCAGCAGTTCGGGACAGGGTGGCATTCAGTACTTC. This encodes CASSSGQGGIQYF.

This sequence joins TRBV29-1 and TRBJ2-7, with 10 bases identical to TRBD2. The V segment lost 1 base and the J segment 0 bases; nucleotides outside the gene matches: 6. CDR3 length: 16 amino acids. The germline CDR1 and CDR2 sequences are SQVTM and ANQGSEA. As DNA, the CDR3 is TGCAGCGTTGAAGTGGCGCTAGCGGGAGCCTCCTACGAGCAGTACTTC. This translates into CSVEVALAGASYEQYF.

This clonotype was counted at least ten times. This chain connects TRBV28 to TRBJ2-5; D perhaps matches TRBD2 (6 bases). The CDR3 is made up of 13 amino acids. V dropped 4 bases and J dropped 3 bases, with 9 bases sitting between them. The V gene's germline CDR1 is MDHEN and CDR2 SYDVKM. The DNA of the CDR3 is TGTGCCAGCAGTTCCCTAGCGAAAGAGACCCAGTACTTC. Its protein product is CASSSLAKETQYF.

This clonotype was seen at least ten times. V and J are TRBV30 and TRBJ2-7; D gene unclear. Per germline, CDR1 GTSNPN and CDR2 SVGIG (reference sequence). The germline V and J ends were trimmed by 0 bases and 0 bases, with 9 bases remaining between them. The CDR3 is 14 residues long. This CDR3 reads CAWSVDLDSYEQYF. The DNA for the CDR3 is TGTGCCTGGAGTGTTGACTTAGACTCCTACGAGCAGTACTTC.

This clonotype was observed a few times. The chain couples TRBV15 to TRBJ1-2; a weak D match, TRBD1 (5 bases). V shed 0 bases and J shed 3 bases, with 5 bases lying between them. The CDR3 loop spans 13 amino acids. CDR1 and CDR2 from the germline V gene are LNHNV and YYDKDF (reference sequence). CDR3 residues: CATSREGDYGYTF. In DNA, the CDR3 is TGTGCCACCAGCAGAGAGGGGGACTATGGCTACACCTTC.

This clonotype was counted at least ten times. The chain is built from TRBV6-2 or TRBV6-3 and TRBJ1-5; 7 bases agree with TRBD1. The CDR3 extends over 17 amino acids. The germline CDR1 and CDR2 sequences are MNHEY and SVGEGT. J lost 4 bases, V lost 0 bases, and 9 bases had no gene match. In DNA form, the CDR3 reads TGTGCCAGCAGTTACTCGATCGGACAGGCACCTAATCAGCCCCAGCATTTT. Translated, it gives CASSYSIGQAPNQPQHF.

The CDR3 region has the DNA TGTGCCAGTAGTATCGGGACTCTTCAAGCGGGGGAGCTGTTTTTT. This gives the protein CASSIGTLQAGELFF. The chain is built from TRBV19 and TRBJ2-2; a weak D match, TRBD2 (6 bases). With 3 bases removed from V and 8 bases from J, the gap between germline ends came to 16 bases. Germline V gene lookup returns CDR1 LNHDA and CDR2 SQIVND (reference sequence). CDR3 length: 15 residues.

V is TRBV5-6 and J is TRBJ1-2; 9 nucleotides match TRBD1. This CDR3 has 16 amino acids. J lost 4 bases, V lost 0 bases, and 7 bases had no gene match. Looked up from germline, CDR1 is SGHDT and CDR2 is YYEEEE. The CDR3 region has the DNA TGTGCCAGCAGCTTGGAGTTCGGACAGGGGATCTATGGCTACACCTTC. It is translated as CASSLEFGQGIYGYTF.

This clonotype was seen more than once but under ten times. The V call is TRBV12-3 or TRBV12-4, the J call TRBJ2-7; TRBD2 matches 9 bases. There are 14 residues in the CDR3. Trimming at V came to 4 bases and at J to 5 bases, leaving 6 bases not matched to a gene. Here the CDR3 DNA reads TGTGCCAGCAGTTCGGGACTAGCTAAGGACGAGCAGTACTTC. It codes for CASSSGLAKDEQYF.

The CDR3 is CASSDRSYNSPLHF. In DNA form, the CDR3 reads TGTGCCAGCAGCGACCGCTCCTATAATTCACCCCTCCACTTT. V gene TRBV12-3 or TRBV12-4 combines with J gene TRBJ1-6, with D unclear. V lost 6 bases and J lost 0, with 6 bases in between. The CDR3 runs to 14 residues.

This clonotype has more than one count but fewer than ten. The chain is built from TRBV2 and TRBJ2-2; D is uncertain. CDR1 and CDR2 (germline): SNHLY, FYNNEI. Trimming removed 2 bases from V and 4 bases from J, with 8 bases in between. The length of the CDR3 is 14 residues. The CDR3 is CASSEQQSTGELFF. CDR3 DNA sequence: TGTGCCAGCAGTGAACAACAGAGCACCGGGGAGCTGTTTTTT.

In its sample, this clonotype was seen a few times. The chain links TRBV2 to TRBJ1-5; 7 bases agree with TRBD1. Looked up from germline, CDR1 is SNHLY and CDR2 is FYNNEI. V lost 0 bases to trimming and J lost 6 bases; unmatched junction nucleotides: 11. The length of the CDR3 is 17 residues. CDR3 nucleotide sequence: TGTGCCAGCAGTGAAGCAAAGGGGTCAGGGGGAAGTCAGCCCCAGCATTTT. This translates into CASSEAKGSGGSQPQHF.

In this sample, this clonotype turned up many times. The junction and the germline gene differ at one end; a read error may be behind it. The chain links TRBV7-9 to TRBJ1-5; 12 bases agree with TRBD1. Looked up from germline, CDR1 is SEHNR and CDR2 is FQNEAQ (reference sequence). The CDR3 runs 18 residues. The CDR3 sequence is CASSFLGGQGASDQPQHF. The DNA for the CDR3 is TGTGCCAGCAGCTTCCTAGGGGGACAGGGGGCTAGCGATCAGCCCCAGCATTTT.